This entry is about one T cell receptor beta chain. The antigen is not known. Assay used: immunoSEQ multiplex PCR; TCRdb lists only in-frame clones, some missing. The data hold approximately 150,000 clones, with less than 90% observed a single time. This CDR3 region has 15 residues. Trimming took 9 bases from V and 0 from J; bases not matched to a gene: 6. Germline V gene sequence: CDR1 SGHTA, CDR2 FQGNSA. The data were taken from a study of lymphopenia after photon versus proton radiotherapy. Study results and caveats: Better survival with proton therapy was suggested as possible, not demonstrated. Proton therapy kept repertoires fairly stable, unlike photons, which gained effector/memory cells. A bigger post-nadir fall in TCR diversity correlated inversely with survival time in deceased patients. Oligoclonal CD8+ Temra expansion after nadir drove photon patients' diversity drop.

The material sequenced was peripheral blood, taken from a patient treated with photon-based radiotherapy. The TCR was taken from a man aged 45-65 years with gastric cancer. The chain carries TRBV7-2 and TRBJ2-3, with 10 bases fitting TRBD2. In DNA, the CDR3 is TGTGCCAGTCGCCCACTAGCGGGGAGCACAGATACGCAGTATTTT. It is translated as CASRPLAGSTDTQYF.